This T cell receptor (beta chain) stems from a study of beta chain features in type 1 diabetes. With respect to this clone: Its specificity is unknown.

Every bit of the isolated RNA underwent reverse transcription, so sequencing read expressed TCRB transcripts. TCRdb's copy holds only in-frame clones and misses some; the assay was immunoSEQ multiplex PCR. The sample has more than 300,000 clones, around an eighth seen once. Study-wide results and limits: Shortening that was moderate but significant affected the TCRB CDR3s of Type 1 diabetes patients in all four CD4+ subsets. Small HLA sub-analyses could not settle whether HLA shapes TCRB rearrangement.

There are 14 residues in the CDR3. Germline V CDR1 and CDR2: KGHSH, LQKENI. The ends were cut back, 5 bases at V and 10 bases at J, with 15 bases in the middle. The sequenced sample consisted of naive CD4+ T cells from blood. The chain is built from TRBV18 and TRBJ1-6, with D possibly TRBD1 on 6 matching bases. This TCR was recovered from a woman aged 18-30 years with type 1 diabetes. The DNA of the CDR3 is TGTGCCAGCTCAGAAAGACAGGATAGCTCACCCCTCCACTTT. It codes for CASSERQDSSPLHF.